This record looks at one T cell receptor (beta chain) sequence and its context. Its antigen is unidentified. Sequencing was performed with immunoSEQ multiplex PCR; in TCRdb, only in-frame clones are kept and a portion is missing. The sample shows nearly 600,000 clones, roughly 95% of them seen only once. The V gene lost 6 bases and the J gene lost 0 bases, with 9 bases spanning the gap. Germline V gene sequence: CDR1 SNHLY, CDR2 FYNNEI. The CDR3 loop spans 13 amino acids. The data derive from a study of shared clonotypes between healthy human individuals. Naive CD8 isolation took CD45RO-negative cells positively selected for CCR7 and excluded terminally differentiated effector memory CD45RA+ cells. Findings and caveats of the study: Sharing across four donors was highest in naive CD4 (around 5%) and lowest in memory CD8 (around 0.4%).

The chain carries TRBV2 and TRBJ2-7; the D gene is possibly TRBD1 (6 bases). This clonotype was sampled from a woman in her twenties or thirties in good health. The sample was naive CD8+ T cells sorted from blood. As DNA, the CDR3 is TGTGCCAGCAGATGGACAGCCTCCTACGAGCAGTACTTC. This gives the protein CASRWTASYEQYF.